This T cell receptor beta chain came from a study of T cells in Graves' hyperthyroidism and ophthalmopathy. Overall study results and limits: Before onset, ophthalmopathy was predicted by the model a median around 6 months earlier.

Turning to this clonotype: Antigen specificity is unknown.

The germline V and J ends were trimmed by 6 bases and 6 bases, with 18 bases remaining between them. Germline CDR1 and CDR2: SQVTM and ANQGSEA. The CDR3 runs to 13 residues. Fresh peripheral blood, about 10 ml of it, supplied the PBMCs. Amplified TCR beta CDR3 regions derived from RNA transcripts. The HTBI primer set was used in a first-round RT-PCR of the TCR CDR3. TCRdb called the multiplex PCR reads again in MiXCR, with one record for every CDR3 protein. The sample has over 700,000 distinct CDR3 sequences, around 20% seen once; the top ten hold 16%. Sequencing input: blood. The chain recombines TRBV29-1 with TRBJ2-7, with D perhaps matching TRBD2 (6 bases). This receptor was identified in a woman in her fifties or sixties with Graves' hyperthyroidism that later progressed to Graves' ophthalmopathy. This chain's CDR3 is CSVAGTAGSEQYF. The CDR3 DNA sequence: TGCAGCGTAGCCGGGACGGCCGGGAGCGAGCAGTACTTC.